These 3 T cell receptor beta chains were all obtained from the same sample, sequenced in a study of blood T cell repertoires in COVID-19. Assay: immunoSEQ multiplex PCR; the TCRdb copy retains only in-frame clones and omits some. The profile covers about 210,000 clones, with less than 90% appearing a single time and about 0.72% taken by the ten largest. The sequenced sample was peripheral blood. The source of these receptors is a woman between 70 and 85 years old with acute or convalescent COVID-19.

The chain carries TRBV11-2 and TRBJ2-1; no clear D. V shed 5 bases and J shed 0 bases, with 20 bases lying between them. CDR3 length: 18 amino acids. From germline, CDR1 is SGHAT and CDR2 FQNNGV. The CDR3 sequence is CASSPAARLRSSYNEQFF. For the CDR3, the DNA is TGTGCCAGCAGCCCGGCGGCCCGACTCCGCAGCTCCTACAATGAGCAGTTCTTC.

This clone was seen a handful of times. The rearrangement uses TRBV5-1 and TRBJ1-2; no definite D call. This CDR3 is built from 14 residues. Trimming stripped 4 bases from V and 2 bases from J, with 12 bases between. Germline loops: CDR1 SGHRS, CDR2 YFSETQ. CDR3 sequence: CASSPGAGNYGYTF. DNA for the CDR3: TGCGCCAGCAGCCCGGGTGCTGGGAACTATGGCTACACCTTC. Variable domain in full (rest from reference TRBV5-1 and TRBJ1-2): KAGVTQTPRYLIKTRGQQVTLSCSPISGHRSVSWYQQTPGQGLQFLFEYFSETQRNKGNFPGRFSGRQFSNSRSEMNVSTLELGDSALYLCASSPGAGNYGYTFGSGTRLTVV.

This sequence joins TRBV12-3 or TRBV12-4 and TRBJ2-1; maybe TRBD2 (5 bases). This CDR3 contains 13 residues. Trimming removed 3 bases from V and 8 bases from J, with 11 bases in between. CDR3: CASSFLGVDEQFF. Written as DNA, the CDR3 is TGTGCCAGCAGTTTTCTGGGAGTCGATGAGCAGTTCTTC.